The T cell receptor beta chain under discussion was sequenced for a study of cytomegalovirus exposure and HLA in healthy donors. Findings of the study overall: Being productive about 90% or about 30% of the time was typical of most TCR beta V segments in an earlier analysis. After further analysis at a later stage, 16,951 TCR beta sequences were associated with HLA alleles at 0.05 false discovery rate. TCR beta chains associated with HLA were, in a later analysis, more clonally expanded than equally common others.

Notes on this clone: Its specificity is not known.

Germline V lookup: CDR1 LGHNA, CDR2 YSLEER. This CDR3 region has 13 residues. The germline V and J ends were trimmed by 0 bases and 11 bases, with 13 bases remaining between them. Vbeta (60) and Jbeta (13) primers were used in the PCR. Authors' analysis steps: Among the unique TCR beta chains that a later analysis counted, some 73 million in all, about 11 million were shared. Measured with immunoSEQ multiplex PCR; TCRdb has only the in-frame clones, and not every one. The V and J calls and clone size were taken over from that table, and D and trimming were inferred from the DNA. The table has around 130,000 clones, roughly four fifths seen once.

The V gene is TRBV4-3, the J gene TRBJ2-5; possible D gene TRBD1, 7 bases. Source material: PBMCs. The clonotype was recovered from a young woman in good health and CMV-seronegative. In DNA form, the CDR3 reads TGCGCCAGCAGCCAAGAGCGGGACAGCTCACAGTACTTC. Its translation: CASSQERDSSQYF.